The source of this TCR beta chain is a study of prognosis after radiotherapy for stage I lung cancer (dated by TCRdb to the early 2020s). At the level of the whole study: Between early 2018 and January 2019, 15 to 20 stage I NSCLC patients were enrolled in Nanjing, China. SBRT was delivered in 3 to 5 fractions with a biologically effective dose of at least 100 Gy, and image-guided IMRT or VMAT was used for delivery. No patient received concurrent therapy alongside SBRT. Tumor histology was squamous cell carcinoma in about 7 patients and adenocarcinoma in under 15. Enrolled patients comprised 12 to 15 with newly diagnosed primary stage I lung tumors and a few with oligometastatic NSCLC after surgical resection of the primary tumor. All patients were regarded as medically inoperable, because of comorbidities in over 10 patients and refusal of surgery in about seven patients. The cohort was made up of about 13 men and over 5 women, with a median age of around 70 years and an age range of about 50 to 84 years. After SBRT, distant metastases developed in about 20% of the 19 patients at a median of 7 months, while the remaining 15 patients had no significant progression. Peripheral blood TCR beta repertoires were profiled in stage I NSCLC patients before and after stereotactic body radiotherapy, and the study then linked these repertoires to distant failure. For each of the 20 or so patients, one blood sample was taken before SBRT and one after, so the study sequenced around 40 samples in total.

On the study overall, not on this receptor specifically: Post-SBRT Shannon entropy and its change from baseline were lower in patients who developed distant metastases; baseline Shannon entropy was not associated with metastases. None of the reported P values were adjusted for multiple comparisons. Differences by metastasis status were reportedly seen in TRBV and TRBJ usage frequencies, involving two V genes at baseline and, after SBRT, several V genes and two J genes. The study was limited by its small cohort and short follow-up, and the findings require independent validation. No determination of tumor specificity was made for expanded TCR clones. Unique TCR clone counts fell after SBRT (median around 11,000 before versus approximately 6,300 after; Wilcoxon paired P=0.011).

All patients had node-negative disease on CT and PET/CT, and none had a history of other malignancies or had previously received chemotherapy or radiotherapy. At each of two time points, around 6 milliliters of peripheral venous blood were collected into EDTA tubes. Ficoll-Paque Plus density-gradient centrifugation was used to isolate PBMCs. Immediately after collection, samples were stored at -80 degrees C until analysis. Points on this clonotype: What antigen it recognizes has not been identified. One end of the junction varies from germline; a read error may be responsible.

Spanning cysteine to phenylalanine, the CDR3 consists of 15 amino acids. The sequence is cut down to CDR3 DNA, 45 bases in frame from base 1. CDR1 and CDR2 (DFQATT, SNEGSKA) derive from the germline V gene (reference sequence). The TCR beta CDR3 region was amplified from genomic DNA by two rounds of multiplex PCR. The first PCR round used primers specific to each TRBV and TRBJ gene, and the primer sequences were filed in Chinese patent CN105087789A. Universal primers were used in the second round of PCR. The Roche High Pure PCR Template Preparation Kit was used to extract genomic DNA from frozen PBMCs. The libraries underwent paired-end sequencing with 151 bp reads on an Illumina HiSeq 3000. The published analysis was carried out like this. CutAdapt was used to discard raw reads that did not contain the multiplex PCR primer sequences. Using PEAR, the high-quality paired reads were merged into contigs. By alignment to reference sequences, MiXCR assigned TRB V, D and J gene segments to each contig. To remove sequencing errors, CDR3 sequences were clustered according to base quality and sequence similarity. Shannon entropy, normalized by the natural log of the productive TCR sequence number, served as the measure of diversity. Clonality was defined as one minus Shannon entropy divided by the natural log of the number of unique clonotypes. Using the Youden index from ROC curves, the researchers picked the repertoire-metric cut-offs for progression-free survival, and all analyses were carried out in R 3.5.3. TCRdb redid the processing of the public reads, applying fastp at Q25 and MiXCR, and retained in-frame beta chains. Every entry covers one CDR3 protein and lists the most common genes and DNA from its rows. TCRdb's processing, not the study's, gives the V and J calls here. A total of tens of thousands of distinct CDR3 sequences appear in this sample, around a quarter of them only once. The ten largest clones take up less than 30% of the sample.

This TCR was recovered from a donor aged 50 or older with non-small cell lung cancer. In this chain, TRBV20-1 is recombined with TRBJ2-5, with 11 bases matching TRBD2. Sequences were derived from PBMCs, sampled before or after stereotactic body radiation therapy (not recorded which). The DNA sequence follows: TGCAGTGCTAGAGATTCACTAGCGGGAGACGAGACCCAGTGCTTC. This is translated as CSARDSLAGDETQCF.